The 2 T cell receptor beta chains below come from one sample, sequenced in a study of blood T cell repertoires in COVID-19. TCRdb's table, derived via immunoSEQ multiplex PCR, lists solely in-frame clones and lacks some. This sample has approximately 200,000 clones, with nearly 90% found just once. The sequenced material came from PBMCs or T cells enriched from blood (not recorded which). These receptors originate from a woman between 40 and 50 years old with acute COVID-19.

This rearrangement joins TRBV28 to TRBJ2-7; D may be TRBD2 (7 bases). The germline V gene has CDR1 MDHEN and CDR2 SYDVKM. V shed 5 bases and J shed 4 bases, with 21 bases lying between them. The CDR3 totals 16 residues. CDR3 protein: CASSLSRGAGQYEQYF. The CDR3 nucleotides are TGTGCCAGCAGTCTCTCCCGGGGGGCAGGTCAATACGAGCAGTACTTC.

The CDR3 is CASSRKGDSSGNTIYF. In DNA, the CDR3 is TGCGCCAGCAGCCGAAAGGGGGACAGCTCTGGAAACACCATATATTTT. The chain recombines TRBV4-1 with TRBJ1-3; 7 bases align to TRBD1. Trimming at V came to 4 bases and at J to 0 bases, leaving 6 bases not matched to a gene. The CDR3 is 16 amino acids. Germline V lookup: CDR1 MGHRA, CDR2 YSYEKL.